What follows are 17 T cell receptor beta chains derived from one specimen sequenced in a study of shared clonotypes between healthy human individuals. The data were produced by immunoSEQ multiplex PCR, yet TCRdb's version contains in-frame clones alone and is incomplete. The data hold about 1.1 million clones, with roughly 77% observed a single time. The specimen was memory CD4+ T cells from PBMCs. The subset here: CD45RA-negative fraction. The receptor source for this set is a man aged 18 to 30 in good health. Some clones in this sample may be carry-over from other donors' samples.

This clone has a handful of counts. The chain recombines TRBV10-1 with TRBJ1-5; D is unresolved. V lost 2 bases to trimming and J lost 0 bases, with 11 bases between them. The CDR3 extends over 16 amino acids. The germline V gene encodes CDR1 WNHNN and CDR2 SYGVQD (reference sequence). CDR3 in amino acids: CASSEGMRTSNQPQHF. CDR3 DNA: TGCGCCAGCAGTGAGGGGATGAGGACTAGCAATCAGCCCCAGCATTTT.

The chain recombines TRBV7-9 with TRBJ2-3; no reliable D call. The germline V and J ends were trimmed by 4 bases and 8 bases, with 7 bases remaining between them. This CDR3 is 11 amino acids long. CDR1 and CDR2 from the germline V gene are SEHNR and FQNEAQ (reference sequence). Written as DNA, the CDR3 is TGTGCCAGCAGCTATCAGAGTACGCAGTATTTT. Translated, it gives CASSYQSTQYF.

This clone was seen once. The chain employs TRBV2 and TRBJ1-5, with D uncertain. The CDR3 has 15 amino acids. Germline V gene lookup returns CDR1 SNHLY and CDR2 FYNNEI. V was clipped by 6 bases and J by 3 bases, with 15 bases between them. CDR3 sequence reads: CASSFDQKNNQPQHF. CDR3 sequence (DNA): TGTGCCAGCAGCTTCGATCAGAAAAACAATCAGCCCCAGCATTTT.

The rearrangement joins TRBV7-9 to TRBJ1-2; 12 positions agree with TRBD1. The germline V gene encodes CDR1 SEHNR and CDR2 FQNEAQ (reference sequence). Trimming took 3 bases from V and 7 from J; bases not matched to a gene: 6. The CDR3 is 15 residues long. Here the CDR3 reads CASSFSGQGAGGYTF. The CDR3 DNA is TGTGCCAGCAGCTTTTCGGGACAGGGGGCAGGTGGCTACACCTTC.

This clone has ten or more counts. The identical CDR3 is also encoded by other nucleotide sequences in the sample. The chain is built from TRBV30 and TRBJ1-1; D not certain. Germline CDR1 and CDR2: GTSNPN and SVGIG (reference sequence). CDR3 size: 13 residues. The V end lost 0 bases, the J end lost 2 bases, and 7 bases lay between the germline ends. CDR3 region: CAWSVGVNTEAFF. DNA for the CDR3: TGTGCCTGGAGTGTCGGGGTCAACACTGAAGCTTTCTTT.

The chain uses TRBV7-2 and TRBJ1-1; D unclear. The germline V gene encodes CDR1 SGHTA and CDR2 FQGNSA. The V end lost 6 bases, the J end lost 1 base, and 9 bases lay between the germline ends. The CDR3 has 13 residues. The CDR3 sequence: CASRASPNTEAFF. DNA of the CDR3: TGTGCCAGCAGGGCCAGCCCGAACACTGAAGCTTTCTTT.

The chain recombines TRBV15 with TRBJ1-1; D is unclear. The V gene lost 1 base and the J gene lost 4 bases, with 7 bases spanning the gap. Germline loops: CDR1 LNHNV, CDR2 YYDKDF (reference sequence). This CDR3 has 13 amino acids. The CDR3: CATSRVAVTEAFF. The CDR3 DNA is TGTGCCACCAGCAGAGTCGCCGTCACTGAAGCTTTCTTT.

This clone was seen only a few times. CDR3 region: CASSQGGLAGGPDTGELFF. The CDR3 DNA sequence: TGTGCCAGCAGCCAAGGGGGACTAGCGGGAGGGCCGGACACCGGGGAGCTGTTTTTT. The chain joins TRBV4-2 to TRBJ2-2; 16 bases fit TRBD2. CDR3 length: 19 residues. Germline-derived CDR1 and CDR2 are LGHNA and YNFKEQ. Trimming at V came to 1 base and at J to 3 bases, leaving 5 bases not matched to a gene.

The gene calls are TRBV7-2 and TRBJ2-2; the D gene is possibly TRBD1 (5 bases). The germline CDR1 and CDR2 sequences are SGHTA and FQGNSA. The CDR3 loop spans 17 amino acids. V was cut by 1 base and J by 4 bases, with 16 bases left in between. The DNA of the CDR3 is TGTGCCAGCAGCTTAGACCGTCCCAGGGTGAGCACCGGGGAGCTGTTTTTT. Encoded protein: CASSLDRPRVSTGELFF.

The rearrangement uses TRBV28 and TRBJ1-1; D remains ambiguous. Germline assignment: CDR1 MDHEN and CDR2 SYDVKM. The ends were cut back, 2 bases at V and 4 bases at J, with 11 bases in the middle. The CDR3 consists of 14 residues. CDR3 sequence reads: CASSLPIGGTEAFF. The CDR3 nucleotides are TGTGCCAGCAGTTTACCGATCGGCGGCACTGAAGCTTTCTTT.

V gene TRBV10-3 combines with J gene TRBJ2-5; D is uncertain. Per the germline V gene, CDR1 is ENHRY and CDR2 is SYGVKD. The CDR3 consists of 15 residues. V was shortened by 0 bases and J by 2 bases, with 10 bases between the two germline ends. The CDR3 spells CAISESNGLQETQYF. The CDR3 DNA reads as TGTGCCATCAGTGAGTCTAACGGATTACAAGAGACCCAGTACTTC.

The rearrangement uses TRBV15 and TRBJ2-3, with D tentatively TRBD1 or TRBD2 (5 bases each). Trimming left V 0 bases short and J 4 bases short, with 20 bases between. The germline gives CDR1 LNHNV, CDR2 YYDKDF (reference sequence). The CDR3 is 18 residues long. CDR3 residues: CATSRDLVRGLQADTQYF. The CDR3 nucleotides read TGTGCCACCAGCAGAGATCTCGTTCGGGGCCTACAGGCAGATACGCAGTATTTT.

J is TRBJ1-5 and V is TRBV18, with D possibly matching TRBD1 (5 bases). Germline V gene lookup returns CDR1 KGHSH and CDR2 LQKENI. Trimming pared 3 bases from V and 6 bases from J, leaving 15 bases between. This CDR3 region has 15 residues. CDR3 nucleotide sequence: TGTGCCAGCTCACCGGGGGTCCTGGGCGTTCAGCCCCAGCATTTT. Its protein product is CASSPGVLGVQPQHF.

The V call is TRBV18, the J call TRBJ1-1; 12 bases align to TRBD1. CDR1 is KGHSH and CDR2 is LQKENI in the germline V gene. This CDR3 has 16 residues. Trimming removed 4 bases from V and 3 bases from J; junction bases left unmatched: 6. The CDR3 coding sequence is TGTGCCAGCTCACTCGGGACAGGGGGCCTATACACTGAAGCTTTCTTT. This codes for CASSLGTGGLYTEAFF.

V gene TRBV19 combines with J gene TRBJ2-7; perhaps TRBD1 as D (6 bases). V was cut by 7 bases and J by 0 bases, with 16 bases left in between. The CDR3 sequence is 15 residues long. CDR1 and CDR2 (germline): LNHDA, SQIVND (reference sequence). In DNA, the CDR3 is TGTGCCAGTACCGAAACGTGGGACACCTCCTACGAGCAGTACTTC. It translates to CASTETWDTSYEQYF.

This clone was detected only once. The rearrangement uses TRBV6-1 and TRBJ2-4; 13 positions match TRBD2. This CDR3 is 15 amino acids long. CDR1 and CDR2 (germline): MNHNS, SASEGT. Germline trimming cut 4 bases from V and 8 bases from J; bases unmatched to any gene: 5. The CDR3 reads CASSGGLAGQYIQYF. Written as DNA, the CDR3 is TGTGCCAGCAGTGGGGGACTAGCGGGACAGTACATTCAGTACTTC.

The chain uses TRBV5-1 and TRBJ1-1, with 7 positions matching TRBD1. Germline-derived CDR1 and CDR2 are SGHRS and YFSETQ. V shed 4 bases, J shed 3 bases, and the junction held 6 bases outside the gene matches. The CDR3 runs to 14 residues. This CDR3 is CASSRSGTDTEAFF. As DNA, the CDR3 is TGCGCCAGCAGCAGATCCGGGACAGACACTGAAGCTTTCTTT.